The T cell receptor (beta chain) described here comes from a study of CD8 T cells in Susac syndrome (dated by TCRdb to about 2019). For context, the study as a whole: Of the Susac syndrome patients who were sequenced, about six had clinically active disease and roughly eight were in clinical remission. Susac syndrome patients were therapy-naive, on corticosteroids (some also receiving IVIg), or on IVIg alone at blood withdrawal. The study used repertoire sequencing to test whether antigen drove CD8+ T cell activation and differentiation in Susac syndrome. Overall study outcomes, separate from this receptor: The number of individuals in the TCR sequencing and HLA analysis was acknowledged as relatively small. In the CD4+ T cell repertoire of Susac syndrome patients, clonal expansion was not detected.

Concerning this clonotype itself: Which antigen it targets is not known. No qualities accompany the bases; no much larger clone lies one base away.

From a lookup of the germline V gene (reference sequence), CDR1 and CDR2 are SGHNT and YYREEE. Trimming takes 9 bases from V and 7 bases from J, and the germline ends sit 17 bases apart. The CDR3 contains 14 residues, cysteine and phenylalanine counted. Just CDR3 DNA is preserved here, 42 bases in frame from base 1. Peripheral blood CD8+ and CD4+ T cells from healthy donors, Susac syndrome patients and multiple sclerosis patients were profiled using high-throughput TCR beta sequencing. The Susac syndrome patients fulfilled recently defined diagnostic criteria for definite or probable disease. Bulk CD8+ and CD4+ T cells were purified by magnetic negative isolation, whereas CD8+ TEMRA cells were enriched by FACS. Blood was drawn into EDTA tubes, processed within 24 hours, and PBMCs were isolated by density gradient centrifugation. PBMCs intended for TCR sequencing were cryopreserved in liquid nitrogen and were subsequently thawed in a 37 degrees C water bath. The sorted or isolated CD4+, CD8+ and CD8+ TEMRA cells had a purity of 90% or higher.

RNA was extracted using the RNeasy kit, and about 0.45 to 1 microgram was reverse transcribed with random hexamers. TCR beta CDR3 regions were amplified with the immunoSEQ multiplex PCR assay covering 54 Vbeta and 13 Jbeta segments. PCR amplification bias was corrected by using a synthetic template baseline for primer optimization and computational correction. As for how the authors treated the data: Only productive sequences were kept, with reads annotated to V, D and J genes according to IMGT and analyzed in immunoSEQ Analyzer. Clonality was calculated as one minus the Shannon entropy normalized by log2 of the number of productive unique sequences. For each patient and control, public and private clones were evaluated among the 100 most prevalent clones. Susac-specific clones were defined as absent from healthy and MS cohorts, 850 to 1,300 published viral clones and other ImmuneACCESS disease sequences. Clones were called with MiXCR by TCRdb after fastp trimmed the public reads at Q25, and only in-frame beta chains were retained. Every entry covers one CDR3 protein and lists the most common genes and DNA from its rows. The V and J calls were determined by TCRdb, not by the authors. The sample table records 150,000 or so distinct CDR3 sequences; around 95% of these occur just once. 0.14% of the sample is in the top ten clones.

The receptor chain draws on TRBV5-4 and TRBJ1-6, and the D gene may be TRBD1, 6 bases matching. The material sequenced was CD4+ T cells from PBMCs. The TCR originated in a human donor with Susac syndrome. The CDR3: CATNRGQKNSPLHF. The nucleotide sequence reads as follows: TGTGCCACCAACAGAGGACAGAAAAATTCACCCCTCCACTTT. Where the CDR3 stops, the reference TRBV5-4 and TRBJ1-6 genes take over; the full variable domain is ETGVTQSPTHLIKTRGQQVTLRCSSQSGHNTVSWYQQALGQGPQFIFQYYREEENGRGNFPPRFSGLQFPNYSSELNVNALELDDSALYLCATNRGQKNSPLHFGNGTRLTVT.